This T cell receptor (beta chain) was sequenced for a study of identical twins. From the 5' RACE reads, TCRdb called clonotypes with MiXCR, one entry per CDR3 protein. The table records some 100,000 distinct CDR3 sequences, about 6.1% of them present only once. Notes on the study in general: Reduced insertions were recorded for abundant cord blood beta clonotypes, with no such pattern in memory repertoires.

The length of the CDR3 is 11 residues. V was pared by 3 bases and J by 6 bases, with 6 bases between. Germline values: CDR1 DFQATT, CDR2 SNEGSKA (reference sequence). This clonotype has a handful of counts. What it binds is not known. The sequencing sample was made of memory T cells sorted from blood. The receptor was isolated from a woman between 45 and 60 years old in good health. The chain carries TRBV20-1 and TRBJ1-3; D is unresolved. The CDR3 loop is CSARKENTIYF. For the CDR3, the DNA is TGCAGTGCTAGGAAAGAAAACACCATATATTTT.